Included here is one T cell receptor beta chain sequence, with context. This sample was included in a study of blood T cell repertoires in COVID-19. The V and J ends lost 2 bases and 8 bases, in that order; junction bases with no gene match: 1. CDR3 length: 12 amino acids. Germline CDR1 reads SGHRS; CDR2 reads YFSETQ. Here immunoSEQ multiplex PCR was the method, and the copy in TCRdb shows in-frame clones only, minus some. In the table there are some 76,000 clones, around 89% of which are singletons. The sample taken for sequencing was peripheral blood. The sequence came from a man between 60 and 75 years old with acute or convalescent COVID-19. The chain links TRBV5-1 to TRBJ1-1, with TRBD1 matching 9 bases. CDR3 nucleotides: TGCGCCAGCAGCTTAGGGACAGGGGAAGCTTTCTTT. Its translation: CASSLGTGEAFF.